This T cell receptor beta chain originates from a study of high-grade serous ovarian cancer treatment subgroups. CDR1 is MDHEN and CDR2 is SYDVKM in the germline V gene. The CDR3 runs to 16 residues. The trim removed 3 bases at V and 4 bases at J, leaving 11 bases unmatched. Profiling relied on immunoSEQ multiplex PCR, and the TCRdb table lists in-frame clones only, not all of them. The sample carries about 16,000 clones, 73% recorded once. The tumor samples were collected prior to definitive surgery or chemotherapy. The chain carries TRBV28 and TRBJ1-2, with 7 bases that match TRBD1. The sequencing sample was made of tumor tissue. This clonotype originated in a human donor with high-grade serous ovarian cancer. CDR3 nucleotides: TGTGCCAGCAGTTTGAATAATCCGGGACAGTCCTATGGCTACACCTTC. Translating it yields CASSLNNPGQSYGYTF.